Presented here are 7 T cell receptor beta chains from one specimen sequenced in a study of blood T cell repertoires in COVID-19. Clones were read by immunoSEQ multiplex PCR, and TCRdb kept only the in-frame ones, dropping some. The data contain around 270,000 clones, approximately 90% of them singletons. The material sequenced was peripheral blood. These receptors came from a man aged 55 to 70 who had recovered from COVID-19.

The chain couples TRBV7-9 to TRBJ2-7; 8 positions match TRBD1. The CDR3 has 15 residues. V shed 5 bases, J shed 3 bases, and the junction held 9 bases outside the gene matches. CDR1 and CDR2 from the germline V gene are SEHNR and FQNEAQ (reference sequence). The CDR3 region is CASSPDLGQGYEQYF. The CDR3 nucleotides are TGTGCCAGCAGCCCTGACCTAGGACAGGGCTACGAGCAGTACTTC.

The V gene is TRBV6-2 or TRBV6-3, the J gene TRBJ1-6, with 8 bases lining up with TRBD1. This CDR3 contains 16 residues. The germline V gene encodes CDR1 MNHEY and CDR2 SVGEGT. J was trimmed by 5 bases and V by 5 bases; bases with no gene match: 8. In DNA, the CDR3 is TGTGCCAGCAGTGACCGGACAGGGAAACATAATTCACCCCTCCACTTT. Protein product: CASSDRTGKHNSPLHF.

The chain has TRBV5-8 and TRBJ1-6; no clear D. V lost 4 bases and J 0 bases, leaving 11 bases between the germline ends. CDR1 SGHTS and CDR2 YDEGEE come from the germline V gene. CDR3 length: 16 residues. The CDR3 protein is CASSARLSSYNSPLHF. CDR3 nucleotide sequence: TGTGCCAGCAGCGCACGACTGAGCTCCTATAATTCACCCCTCCACTTT.

The J gene is TRBJ1-6, the V gene TRBV23-1, with 7 bases that match TRBD1. TRBV23-1 is an open reading frame whose function is uncertain. V dropped 1 base and J dropped 3; count of bases not matched to a gene: 12. CDR3 length: 19 amino acids. In DNA form, the CDR3 reads TGCGCCAGCAGTCAATGCGGGGGGATAGGGGGCTTCTATAATTCACCCCTCCACTTT. As protein: CASSQCGGIGGFYNSPLHF.

The chain couples TRBV5-4 to TRBJ2-2, with 7 nucleotides matching TRBD1. Germline CDR1 reads SGHNT; CDR2 reads YYREEE (reference sequence). The CDR3 totals 15 residues. V shed 3 bases and J 2 bases; nucleotides not matched to a gene: 4. The CDR3 here is CASSYGTANTGELFF. DNA of the CDR3: TGTGCCAGCAGCTACGGGACAGCCAACACCGGGGAGCTGTTTTTT.

CDR3 in amino acids: CASSGAGLYGYTF. As DNA, the CDR3 is TGTGCCAGCAGTGGCGCGGGCCTATATGGCTACACCTTC. The V and J genes are TRBV25-1 and TRBJ1-2; no definite D call. Germline assignment: CDR1 MGHDK and CDR2 SYGVNS. The CDR3 has 13 amino acids. The V end was cut by 4 bases, the J end by 5 bases, with 11 bases between.

V is TRBV7-9 and J is TRBJ1-6; D not resolved. V lost 5 bases and J lost 2, with 16 bases in between. Germline CDR1 and CDR2: SEHNR and FQNEAQ (reference sequence). CDR3 length: 17 amino acids. The CDR3 bases are TGTGCCAGCAGCCGCTCGACTCCGGGAACCTATAATTCACCCCTCCACTTT. Amino acids: CASSRSTPGTYNSPLHF.